This entry lists 22 T cell receptor beta chains sequenced from one sample in a study of shared clonotypes between healthy human individuals (dated by TCRdb to the early 2020s). The library was prepared using the immunoSEQ multiplex PCR assay. TCRdb stores this immuneACCESS table with in-frame sequences only. Part of the clones is absent; in the studies checked, under half of the shortfall reflects unresolved V genes, and no reason is known for the rest. Within this sample are about 710,000 clones, with approximately 72% of them counted one time only. Approximately 1.8% of the sample is taken by the ten largest. Sequenced: memory CD4+ T cells sorted from blood. The label giving this sample's cell subset or site can be read as: CD45RA-negative fraction. The receptor source for this set is a woman in her twenties or thirties in good health.

The rearrangement joins TRBV18 to TRBJ1-1; D is undetermined. Germline CDR1 reads KGHSH; CDR2 reads LQKENI. The CDR3 runs 13 residues. V was cut by 4 bases and J by 4 bases, with 10 bases left in between. In DNA form, the CDR3 reads TGTGCCAGCTCACTCGACGGGAGCACTGAAGCTTTCTTT. Translating it yields CASSLDGSTEAFF.

The genes are TRBV19 and TRBJ2-1; 11 bases agree with TRBD1. CDR1 and CDR2 from the germline V gene are LNHDA and SQIVND (reference sequence). The CDR3 contains 14 residues. Trimming at V came to 10 bases and at J to 6 bases, leaving 8 bases not matched to a gene. CDR3 protein: CATDSGQGGNEQFF. The CDR3 coding sequence is TGTGCCACCGACTCGGGACAGGGGGGCAATGAGCAGTTCTTC.

The chain joins TRBV5-1 to TRBJ2-2; D perhaps matches TRBD2 (5 bases). V was shortened by 1 base and J by 0 bases, with 7 bases between the two germline ends. The CDR3 is 15 residues long. Germline CDR1 SGHRS, CDR2 YFSETQ. In DNA form, the CDR3 reads TGCGCCAGCAGCTTGACGAGGGCGAACACCGGGGAGCTGTTTTTT. As protein: CASSLTRANTGELFF.

The rearrangement uses TRBV18 and TRBJ1-4; D possibly corresponds to TRBD1 (5 bases). The CDR3 contains 15 residues. Germline loops: CDR1 KGHSH, CDR2 LQKENI. Trimming left V 5 bases short and J 6 bases short, with 16 bases between. DNA for the CDR3: TGTGCCAGCTCATCACGGAGGCAAGGGGATGAAAAACTGTTTTTT. This encodes CASSSRRQGDEKLFF.

V usage is TRBV25-1 and J usage is TRBJ2-6; 9 positions agree with TRBD1. In germline, CDR1 is MGHDK, CDR2 SYGVNS. V lost 7 bases to trimming and J lost 0 bases; unmatched junction nucleotides: 4. The CDR3 has 16 residues. CDR3 sequence: CASIGQGNSGANVLTF. In nucleotides, the CDR3 is TGTGCCAGCATCGGACAGGGGAACTCTGGGGCCAACGTCCTGACTTTC.

This chain connects TRBV7-9 to TRBJ1-2; weak D call: TRBD1 (6 bases). V lost 1 base and J lost 5, with 20 bases in between. CDR1 is SEHNR and CDR2 is FQNEAQ in the germline V gene (reference sequence). The CDR3 loop spans 17 amino acids. The CDR3 DNA reads as TGTGCCAGCAGCTTAGATAGTAGGTCAGGGGCTGCATATGGCTACACCTTC. Amino acid sequence: CASSLDSRSGAAYGYTF.

This clone was counted ten times or more. V gene TRBV7-9 combines with J gene TRBJ1-1; 8 bases are a match to TRBD1. The V gene end was trimmed by 3 bases and the J gene end by 3 bases; junction bases not matched to a gene: 6. This CDR3 is built from 15 residues. Germline assignment: CDR1 SEHNR and CDR2 FQNEAQ (reference sequence). CDR3 nucleotides: TGTGCCAGCAGCTTTATCAGGGGACAGGACACTGAAGCTTTCTTT. Protein: CASSFIRGQDTEAFF.

This chain uses TRBV15 with TRBJ1-2; D may be TRBD1 (5 bases). The CDR3 has 16 amino acids. Germline V CDR1 and CDR2: LNHNV, YYDKDF (reference sequence). V was shortened by 1 base and J by 6 bases, with 18 bases between the two germline ends. CDR3 in DNA: TGTGCCACCAGCAGAGTCCCGGCCCCCACGGGGGATGGCTACACCTTC. Amino acid sequence: CATSRVPAPTGDGYTF.

V gene TRBV5-1 combines with J gene TRBJ1-4; D is undetermined. This CDR3 contains 16 residues. Germline V CDR1 and CDR2: SGHRS, YFSETQ. The germline V and J ends were trimmed by 0 bases and 8 bases, with 17 bases remaining between them. DNA of the CDR3: TGCGCCAGCAGCTTGGCCCAGGCCCCAGGATACGAAAAACTGTTTTTT. Protein product: CASSLAQAPGYEKLFF.

V is TRBV19 and J is TRBJ1-1; the D gene is possibly TRBD1 (6 bases). Germline V lookup: CDR1 LNHDA, CDR2 SQIVND (reference sequence). The CDR3 covers 14 residues. V was pared by 4 bases and J by 4 bases, with 13 bases between. This CDR3 reads CASSRVQGGTEAFF. Here the CDR3 DNA reads TGTGCCAGTAGTAGGGTACAGGGAGGCACTGAAGCTTTCTTT.

This chain links TRBV23-1 with TRBJ2-3, with TRBD2 matching over 10 bases. TRBV23-1 is an open reading frame, and its role is uncertain. The CDR3 extends over 16 amino acids. V was pared by 8 bases and J by 5 bases, with 13 bases of the junction left unmatched. The CDR3 loop reads CASGRHASGSRDTQYF. The CDR3 nucleotides read TGCGCCAGCGGACGTCACGCTAGCGGGAGTCGAGATACGCAGTATTTT.

This rearrangement joins TRBV18 to TRBJ1-1, with 8 nucleotides matching TRBD1. The CDR3 covers 15 residues. Germline V gene lookup returns CDR1 KGHSH and CDR2 LQKENI. Trimming took 2 bases from V and 4 from J; bases not matched to a gene: 6. The CDR3 spells CASSPGDTGGTEAFF. CDR3 nucleotide sequence: TGTGCCAGCTCACCAGGTGACACAGGGGGCACTGAAGCTTTCTTT.

Concerning this clone itself: Other DNA sequences of this sample code for an identical CDR3. The V and J genes are TRBV11-2 and TRBJ2-1; no reliable D call. Germline V lookup: CDR1 SGHAT, CDR2 FQNNGV. The CDR3 sequence is 15 residues long. V gave up 1 base and J gave up 0 bases, with 7 bases separating them. The CDR3 here is CASSLGASSYNEQFF. The CDR3 nucleotides read TGTGCCAGCAGCTTAGGCGCGAGCTCCTACAATGAGCAGTTCTTC.

This clone appeared a few times. The CDR3 spells CASSLKGPRGATQYF. DNA for the CDR3: TGTGCCAGCAGTTTAAAGGGGCCCCGCGGAGCTACGCAGTATTTT. The V and J genes are TRBV28 and TRBJ2-3, with D perhaps TRBD1 (5 bases). The V end was cut by 2 bases, the J end by 8 bases, with 17 bases between. Germline V gene data show CDR1 as MDHEN and CDR2 as SYDVKM. This CDR3 has 15 amino acids.

The chain recombines TRBV30 with TRBJ1-5, with D hard to call. The CDR3 totals 14 residues. V lost 0 bases and J lost 0, with 6 bases in between. From germline, CDR1 is GTSNPN and CDR2 SVGIG (reference sequence). The CDR3 loop is CAWSVGSSNQPQHF. CDR3 nucleotide sequence: TGTGCCTGGAGTGTGGGGTCTAGCAATCAGCCCCAGCATTTT.

The gene calls are TRBV10-1 and TRBJ2-6; a weak D match, TRBD2 (6 bases). The CDR3 is 16 residues long. Between the trimmed V and J ends, which lost 9 bases and 0 bases, there was a span of 15 bases. The germline CDR1 and CDR2 sequences are WNHNN and SYGVQD (reference sequence). The CDR3, as DNA: TGCGCCAGGGGGGGTGCCATCCTCTCTGGGGCCAACGTCCTGACTTTC. It yields the protein CARGGAILSGANVLTF.

This clone was seen a single time. This rearrangement joins TRBV30 to TRBJ2-2; TRBD2 is a possible D gene (7 bases). V was trimmed by 4 bases and J by 3 bases, leaving 15 bases between them. Germline CDR1 GTSNPN, CDR2 SVGIG (reference sequence). This CDR3 is built from 15 residues. Here the CDR3 DNA reads TGTGCCTGGACCCGTCGGGGGGCTGACACCGGGGAGCTGTTTTTT. Translation gives CAWTRRGADTGELFF. The full variable domain, its missing parts supplied by reference TRBV30 and TRBJ2-2, is SQTIHQWPATLVQPVGSPLSLECTVEGTSNPNLYWYRQAAGRGLQLLFYSVGIGQISSEVPQNLSASRPQDRQFILSSKKLLLSDSGFYLCAWTRRGADTGELFFGEGSRLTVL.

The chain employs TRBV4-2 and TRBJ2-7; possible D gene TRBD2, 5 bases. Trimming removed 1 base from V and 6 bases from J, with 10 bases in between. Germline CDR1 reads LGHNA; CDR2 reads YNFKEQ. The CDR3 covers 13 residues. Written as DNA, the CDR3 is TGTGCCAGCAGCCAAGGACGGGCGGGCGAGCAGTACTTC. This translates into CASSQGRAGEQYF.

The CDR3 protein is CASSDGRATYEQYF. CDR3 DNA: TGTGCCAGCAGTGATGGGAGGGCAACCTACGAGCAGTACTTC. This chain joins TRBV27 and TRBJ2-7; 7 bases are shared with TRBD2. Germline V CDR1 and CDR2: MNHEY, SMNVEV (reference sequence). The V segment lost 5 bases and the J segment 2 bases; nucleotides outside the gene matches: 6. The CDR3 is 14 amino acids.

The J gene is TRBJ2-1, the V gene TRBV11-2; 7 nucleotides align to TRBD2. This CDR3 has 13 residues. The V gene's germline CDR1 is SGHAT and CDR2 FQNNGV. J gave up 10 bases and V 5 bases, and 8 bases lay outside the gene matches. The CDR3 region is CASSPRTSGEQFF. The CDR3 nucleotides are TGTGCCAGCAGCCCCCGGACTAGTGGCGAGCAGTTCTTC.

J is TRBJ2-7 and V is TRBV28, with TRBD1 as a possible D gene (5 bases). V lost 8 bases, J lost 0 bases, and 5 bases lay in between. CDR1 is MDHEN and CDR2 is SYDVKM in the germline V gene. This CDR3 contains 11 residues. The CDR3 DNA reads TGTGCCAGCCAGGGCTCCTACGAGCAGTACTTC. Residues: CASQGSYEQYF.

This clone was seen more than once but under ten times. V and J are TRBV5-1 and TRBJ2-7, with TRBD2 identical over 9 bases. Trimming took 4 bases from V and 4 from J; bases not matched to a gene: 12. Germline CDR1 is SGHRS and CDR2 is YFSETQ. There are 16 residues in the CDR3. The CDR3 protein is CASSRESLAGQYEQYF. CDR3 in DNA: TGCGCCAGCAGCCGCGAATCTCTAGCGGGGCAGTACGAGCAGTACTTC.